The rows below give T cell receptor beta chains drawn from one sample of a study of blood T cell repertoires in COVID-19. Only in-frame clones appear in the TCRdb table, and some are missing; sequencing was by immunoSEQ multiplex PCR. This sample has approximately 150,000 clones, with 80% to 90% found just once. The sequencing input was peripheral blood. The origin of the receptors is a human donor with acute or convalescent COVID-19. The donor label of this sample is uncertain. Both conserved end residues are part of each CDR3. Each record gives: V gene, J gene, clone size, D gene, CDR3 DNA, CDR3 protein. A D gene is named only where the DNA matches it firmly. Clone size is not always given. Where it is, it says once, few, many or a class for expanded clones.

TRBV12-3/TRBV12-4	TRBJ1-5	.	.	TGTGCCAGCAGTCCAGGAGGGTGGCAGCCCCAGCATTTT	CASSPGGWQPQHF
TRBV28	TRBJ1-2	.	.	TGTGCCAGCAGTGTAGAGGACAGACTGGGCTACACCTTC	CASSVEDRLGYTF
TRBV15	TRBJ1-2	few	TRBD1	TGTGCCACCAGCGTCGAGGACAGGGAGATTAACTATGGCTACACCTTC	CATSVEDREINYGYTF
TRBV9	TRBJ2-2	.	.	TGTGCCAGCAGCGTAGACGGGGGGAACACCGGGGAGCTGTTTTTT	CASSVDGGNTGELFF
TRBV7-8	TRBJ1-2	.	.	TGTGCCAGCAGCTTAGCGCGGGCAGAACTGGGTGGCTACACCTTC	CASSLARAELGGYTF
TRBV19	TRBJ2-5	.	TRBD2	TGTGCCAGTAGTGGCCCCGGGACTAGCGGGAGAGAGACCCAGTACTTC	CASSGPGTSGRETQYF
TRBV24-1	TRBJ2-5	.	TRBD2	TGTGCCACCAGTGATTTTGTAGCGGGACCCCAAGAGACCCAGTACTTC	CATSDFVAGPQETQYF
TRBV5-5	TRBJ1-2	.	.	TGTGCCAGCACCTGGGGCGGGCAGGAGGGCTATGGCTACACCTTC	CASTWGGQEGYGYTF
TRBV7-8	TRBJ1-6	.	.	TGTGCCAGCAGCTCAGGGGCCAATAATTCACCCCTCCACTTT	CASSSGANNSPLHF
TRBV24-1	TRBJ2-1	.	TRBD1	TGTGCCACCAGTGTAGCGTCCGGGACAGGGGCCAATGAGCAGTTCTTC	CATSVASGTGANEQFF
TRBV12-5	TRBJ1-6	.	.	TGTGCTAGTGGTTTGGTACGTAACCAGGGCTCCTATAATTCACCCCTCCACTTT	CASGLVRNQGSYNSPLHF
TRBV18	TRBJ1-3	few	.	TGTGCCAGCTCACTACGGGGAAACACCATATATTTT	CASSLRGNTIYF
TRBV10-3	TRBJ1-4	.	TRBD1	TGTGCCATCAGTGAATTGGACAGGCCGAATGAAAAACTGTTTTTT	CAISELDRPNEKLFF
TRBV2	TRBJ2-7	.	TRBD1	TGTGCCAGCAGGGGGACAGGGGGCGAGCAGTACTTC	CASRGTGGEQYF
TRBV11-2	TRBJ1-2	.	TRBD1	TGTGCCAGCAGCTCAATTCAGGGGGACTATGGCTACACCTTC	CASSSIQGDYGYTF
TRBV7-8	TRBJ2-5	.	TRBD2	TGTGCCAGCAGCCCGCCCGGACTAGCGGGGGGAATTAACTACCAAGAGACCCAGTACTTC	CASSPPGLAGGINYQETQYF
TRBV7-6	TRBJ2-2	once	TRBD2	TGTGCCAGCAGCTCACCGGGAGGAGCGAACACCGGGGAGCTGTTTTTT	CASSSPGGANTGELFF
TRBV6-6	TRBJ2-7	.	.	TGTGCCAGCAGTTACTTACAGGTCTACGAGCAGTACTTC	CASSYLQVYEQYF
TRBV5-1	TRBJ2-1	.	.	TGCGCCAGCAGCTTGGCCCCGTCCTACAATGAGCAGTTCTTC	CASSLAPSYNEQFF
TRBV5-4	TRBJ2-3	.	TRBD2	TGTGCCAGCAGCTTGGGCGGGAGGGGCGCAGGCACAGATACGCAGTATTTT	CASSLGGRGAGTDTQYF
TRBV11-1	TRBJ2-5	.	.	TGTGCCAGCAGGCGACCGGGGGAGACCCAGTACTTC	CASRRPGETQYF
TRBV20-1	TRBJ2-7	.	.	TGCAGTGGCAGGGAAAGGGACGAGCAGTACTTC	CSGRERDEQYF
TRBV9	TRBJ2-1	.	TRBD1	TGTGCCAGCAGCGGAGAGGGACAGGGGTCGAATGAGCAGTTCTTC	CASSGEGQGSNEQFF
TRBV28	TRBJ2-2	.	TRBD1	TGTGCCAGCAGTCTCGGACAGGGTGCCACCGGGGAGCTGTTTTTT	CASSLGQGATGELFF
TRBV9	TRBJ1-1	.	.	TGTGCCAGCAGCGTAGCGGGGTTCACTGAAGCTTTCTTT	CASSVAGFTEAFF
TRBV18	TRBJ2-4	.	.	TGTGCCAGCTCACCAGTGACAGTAGCCAAAAACATTCAGTACTTC	CASSPVTVAKNIQYF
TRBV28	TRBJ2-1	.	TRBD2	TGTGCCAGCAGCCGCCCCGGGACTAGCGGGCTAAATGAGCAGTTCTTC	CASSRPGTSGLNEQFF
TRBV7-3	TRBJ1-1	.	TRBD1	TGTGCCAGCACCGAAAGCGGACAGGGTTACACTGAAGCTTTCTTT	CASTESGQGYTEAFF
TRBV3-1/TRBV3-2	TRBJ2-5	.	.	TGTGCCAGTAAACAGTGGTCCCAAGAGACCCAGTACTTC	CASKQWSQETQYF
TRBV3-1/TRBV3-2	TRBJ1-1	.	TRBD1	TGTGCCAGCAGCCTGGGACAGGTGATGGGGAGCACTGAAGCTTTCTTT	CASSLGQVMGSTEAFF
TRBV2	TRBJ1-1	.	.	TGTGCCAGCAGTGAGGGGGAAACAGGGAAAAGTGAAGCTTTCTTT	CASSEGETGKSEAFF
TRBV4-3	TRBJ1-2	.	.	TGCGCCAGCAGCCAAGATTATGCGCGTCCCAACGCGGGCTACACCTTC	CASSQDYARPNAGYTF
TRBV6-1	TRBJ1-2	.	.	TGTGCCAGCAGTGAAGTTGGGAGAAGTAGCGGCTACACCTTC	CASSEVGRSSGYTF
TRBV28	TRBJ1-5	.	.	TGTGCCAGCAGTTTGGGCAGGGTAGCACTCTTGGGGAATCAGCCCCAGCATTTT	CASSLGRVALLGNQPQHF
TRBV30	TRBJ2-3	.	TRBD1	TGTGCCTGGAGTTCTACAGGGGTAAATACGCAGTATTTT	CAWSSTGVNTQYF
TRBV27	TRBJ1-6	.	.	TGTGCCAGCAGTTTATTTTCGGGGAGCTCCTATAATTCACCCCTCCACTTT	CASSLFSGSSYNSPLHF
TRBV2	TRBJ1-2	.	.	TGTGCCAGCAGTGCACAGGGTGAGGGGGGCTACACCTTC	CASSAQGEGGYTF
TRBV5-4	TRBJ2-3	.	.	TGTGCCAGCAGCCCTAGGGGGGGCGCGGATACGCAGTATTTT	CASSPRGGADTQYF
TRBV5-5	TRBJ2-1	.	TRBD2	TGTGCCAGCAGCTTCCCCGGGGGCCTAGCGGGACCCCCTGAGCAGTTCTTC	CASSFPGGLAGPPEQFF
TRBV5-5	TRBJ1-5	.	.	TGTGCCAGCAGCCCGGACGCGGGGGGGGTTAATCAGCCCCAGCATTTT	CASSPDAGGVNQPQHF
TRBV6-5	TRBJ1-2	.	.	TGTGCCAGCAGTTGGCGGGGAAATAGGAATGGCTACACCTTC	CASSWRGNRNGYTF
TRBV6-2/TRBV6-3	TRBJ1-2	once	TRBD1	TGTGCCAGCAGCCATGGACAGGGGGATCGGAGAGGCTATGGCTACACCTTC	CASSHGQGDRRGYGYTF
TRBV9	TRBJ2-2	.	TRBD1	TGTGCCAGCAGCGTAGTGCCCGGGACAGGTCGGTGGAACACCGGGGAGCTGTTTTTT	CASSVVPGTGRWNTGELFF
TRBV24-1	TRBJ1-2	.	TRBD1	TGTGCCACCAGTGACGGGACAGGGGGCGCTTACTATGGCTACACCTTC	CATSDGTGGAYYGYTF
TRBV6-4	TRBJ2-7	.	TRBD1	TGTGCCAGTCTCGGACAGGGGCCTTCCTACGAGCAGTACTTC	CASLGQGPSYEQYF
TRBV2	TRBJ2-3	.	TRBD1	TGTGCCAGCAGTGTCCGGGACAGTAGCACAGATACGCAGTATTTT	CASSVRDSSTDTQYF
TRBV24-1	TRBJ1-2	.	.	TGTGCCACCAGTGAGGATCGGAGCTATGGCTACACCTTC	CATSEDRSYGYTF
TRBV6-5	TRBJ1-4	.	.	TGTGCCAGCAGCGTGCGACAAGCCCCCGAAAAACTGTTTTTT	CASSVRQAPEKLFF
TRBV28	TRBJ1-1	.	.	TGTGCCATCATAGACAGCCAGGGGTACACTGAAGCTTTCTTT	CAIIDSQGYTEAFF
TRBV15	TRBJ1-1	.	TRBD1	TGTGCCACCAGCAGAAGTGGGAAGGCCCTCAGGGACAGGGTGAACACTGAAGCTTTCTTT	CATSRSGKALRDRVNTEAFF
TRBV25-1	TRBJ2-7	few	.	TGTGCCAGCAGTTTCCGAGACAGGAGCTCCTACGAGCAGTACTTC	CASSFRDRSSYEQYF
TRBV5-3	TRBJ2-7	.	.	TGTGCCAGAAGCCCCAGGACTAATTTCCCCTACGAGCAGTACTTC	CARSPRTNFPYEQYF
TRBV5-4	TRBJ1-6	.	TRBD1	TGTGCCAGCAGCTTACAGGGGCTCCCCTATCAGCCCCTCCACTTT	CASSLQGLPYQPLHF
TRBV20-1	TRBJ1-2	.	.	TGCAGTGCTGTCACTAACTATGGCTACACCTTC	CSAVTNYGYTF
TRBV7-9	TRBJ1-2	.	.	TGTGCCAGCAGTTTTGGACAGCCTTATGGCTACACCTTC	CASSFGQPYGYTF
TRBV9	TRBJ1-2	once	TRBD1	TGTGCCAGCAGCGTTAGGGGACAGGGTTCGGGCTACACCTTC	CASSVRGQGSGYTF
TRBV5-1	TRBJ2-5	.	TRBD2	TGCGCCAGCAGAGCTGGACTAGCGGGGGGGCAAGAGACCCAGTACTTC	CASRAGLAGGQETQYF
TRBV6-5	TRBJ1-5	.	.	TGTGCCAGCAGTCGAGGGATCGGTCAGCCCCAGCATTTT	CASSRGIGQPQHF